Below are 6 T cell receptor beta chains sequenced from a single sample in a study of blood T cells in healthy people across ages. Using a J-beta primer mix together with a sample-barcoded 5' primer, a second PCR was run for about 6 to 12 cycles. TCRdb called the 5' RACE reads again in MiXCR, with one record for every CDR3 protein. The sample has roughly 680,000 distinct CDR3 sequences; approximately 52% are singletons. Specimen: blood. These receptor sequences come from a woman at least 80 years old in good health.

This clonotype came up many times. The chain carries TRBV12-3 or TRBV12-4 and TRBJ2-3; possibly TRBD2 for D (6 bases). CDR3 length equals 16 residues. The germline V and J ends were trimmed by 3 bases and 4 bases, with 17 bases remaining between them. The CDR3 protein is CASSFGRGLTADTQYF. As DNA, the CDR3 is TGTGCCAGCAGTTTTGGTCGGGGGTTAACGGCAGATACGCAGTATTTT.

A few counts support this clonotype. The CDR3 sequence: CASSFYPGSDTEAFF. The CDR3 bases are TGTGCCAGCAGCTTTTATCCGGGGTCGGACACTGAAGCTTTCTTT. V and J are TRBV11-2 and TRBJ1-1; D not resolved. There are 15 residues in the CDR3. Germline V lookup: CDR1 SGHAT, CDR2 FQNNGV. The V and J ends lost 3 bases and 3 bases respectively, with 14 bases between them.

The chain uses TRBV20-1 and TRBJ2-3; D might be TRBD1 (6 bases). V gave up 2 bases and J gave up 3 bases, with 12 bases separating them. In germline, CDR1 is DFQATT, CDR2 SNEGSKA (reference sequence). The CDR3 is made up of 14 amino acids. The CDR3 DNA reads as TGCAGTGCTAGATGGACAGACCGAACAGATACGCAGTATTTT. Protein: CSARWTDRTDTQYF.

The table lists this clonotype with a few counts. The chain has TRBV21-1 and TRBJ2-2; no check of the table's D call, TRBD1, against the DNA was made. TRBV21-1 is a documented pseudogene. There are 16 residues in the CDR3. The DNA of the CDR3 is TGTGCCAGCAGCAAAGTGAGACAGTCGAACACCGGGGAGCTGTTTTTT. Translation: CASSKVRQSNTGELFF.

Worth noting for this clonotype: A much larger clone is a single base away; this may be a read error. V and J are TRBV20-1 and TRBJ2-1, with TRBD2 matching 8 bases. V dropped 3 bases and J dropped 0; count of bases not matched to a gene: 7. The CDR3 covers 16 residues. Germline lookup yields CDR1 DFQATT and CDR2 SNEGSKA (reference sequence). The CDR3 bases are TGCAGTGCTAGGACTAGCGTGCCGAGCTCCTACAATGAGCAGTTCTTC. Encoded protein: CSARTSVPSSYNEQFF.

The genes are TRBV11-1 and TRBJ2-1, with TRBD2 as a possible D gene (6 bases). Trimming took 5 bases from V and 8 from J, leaving 10 bases between them. The CDR3 runs 12 residues. Germline loops: CDR1 SGHAT, CDR2 FQDESV (reference sequence). The CDR3 region has the DNA TGTGCCAGCAGCCCAGCGGGCGATGAGCAGTTCTTC. Translation gives CASSPAGDEQFF.